The clone carrying this T cell receptor (beta chain) has a single count. The data were produced by immunoSEQ multiplex PCR, yet TCRdb's version contains in-frame clones alone and is incomplete. Of some 40,000 clones in the sample, about four fifths were seen once. The data originate from a study of STAT5B mutations in CD4+ large granular lymphocyte leukemia. Germline lookup yields CDR1 SGHNT and CDR2 YYREEE (reference sequence). The CDR3 is 13 amino acids. V was cut by 2 bases and J by 4 bases, with 8 bases left in between. The source material was CD4+ T cells from blood buffy coats. The chain employs TRBV5-4 and TRBJ2-3, with D unclear. The TCR sequence derives from a human donor in good health. Here the CDR3 DNA reads TGTGCCAGCAGCTTAACTTACTCAGATACGCAGTATTTT. This gives the protein CASSLTYSDTQYF.